This T cell receptor beta chain was captured by sequencing in a study of blood T cells in healthy people across ages. The study, taken as a whole, reports: A strong correlation was found between TCR beta diversity and the percentage of naive T cells.

V was pared by 6 bases and J by 5 bases, with 10 bases of the junction left unmatched. The CDR3 consists of 15 residues. Germline loops: CDR1 WSHSY, CDR2 SAAADI. PCR was performed a second time for about 7 to 11 cycles using a sample-barcoded 5' primer and a J-beta primer mix. Each CDR3 protein is one row after TCRdb ran MiXCR on the 5' RACE reads. The top ten hold under 30% of the sample, which has nearly 800,000 distinct CDR3 sequences, 56% seen once. Of note for this clonotype: Its antigen is undetermined.

The V call is TRBV10-2, the J call TRBJ2-1, with 7 bases identical to TRBD1. Specimen: blood. The TCR was taken from a man aged 40-49 years in good health. Here the CDR3 DNA reads TGCGCCAGCAGGGGGGTTTTAGGACAGGACAATGAGCAGTTCTTC. This gives the protein CASRGVLGQDNEQFF.